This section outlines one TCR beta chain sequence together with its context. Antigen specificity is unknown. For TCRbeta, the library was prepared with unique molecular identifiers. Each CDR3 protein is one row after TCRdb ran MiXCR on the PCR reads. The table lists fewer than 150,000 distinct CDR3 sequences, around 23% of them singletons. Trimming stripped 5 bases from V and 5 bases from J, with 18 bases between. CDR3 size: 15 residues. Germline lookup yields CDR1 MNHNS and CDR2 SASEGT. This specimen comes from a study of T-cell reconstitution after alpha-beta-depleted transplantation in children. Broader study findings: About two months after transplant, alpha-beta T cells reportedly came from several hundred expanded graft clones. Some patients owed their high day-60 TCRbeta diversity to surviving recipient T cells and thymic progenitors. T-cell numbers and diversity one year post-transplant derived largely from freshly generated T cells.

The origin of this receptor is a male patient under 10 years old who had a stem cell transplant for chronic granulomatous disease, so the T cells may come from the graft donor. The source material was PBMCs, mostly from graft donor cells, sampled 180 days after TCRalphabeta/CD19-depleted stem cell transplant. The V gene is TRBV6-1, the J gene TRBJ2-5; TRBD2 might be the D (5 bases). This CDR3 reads CASSQGLITVETQYF. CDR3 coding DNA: TGTGCCAGCAGTCAAGGACTCATTACCGTGGAGACCCAGTACTTC.